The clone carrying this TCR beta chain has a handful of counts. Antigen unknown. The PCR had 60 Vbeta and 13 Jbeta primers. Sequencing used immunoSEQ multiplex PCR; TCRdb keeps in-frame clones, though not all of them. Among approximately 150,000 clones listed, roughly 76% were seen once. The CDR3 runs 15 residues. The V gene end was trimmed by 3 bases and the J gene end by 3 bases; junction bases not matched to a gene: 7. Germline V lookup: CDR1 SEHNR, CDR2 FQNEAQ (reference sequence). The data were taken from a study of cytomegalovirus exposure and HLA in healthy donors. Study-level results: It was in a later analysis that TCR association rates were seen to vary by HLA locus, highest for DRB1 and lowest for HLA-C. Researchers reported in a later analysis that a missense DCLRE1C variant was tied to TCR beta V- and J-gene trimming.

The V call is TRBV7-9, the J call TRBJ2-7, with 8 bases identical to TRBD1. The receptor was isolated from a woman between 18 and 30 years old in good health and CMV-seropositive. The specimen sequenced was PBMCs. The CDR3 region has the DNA TGTGCCAGCAGCTTCTCACAGGGGGTTTTCTACGAGCAGTACTTC. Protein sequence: CASSFSQGVFYEQYF.